This T cell receptor beta chain derives from a study of blood T cells in healthy people across ages. General observations from the study: Lack of knowledge of donor CMV status possibly confounded expanded clonotype changes. More naive CD4+ cells and higher diversity marked long-lived donors relative to aged donors.

The second PCR ran roughly 7 to 12 cycles with a sample-barcoded 5' primer and J-beta primers. Researchers report that a template-switch adaptor with 12 random nucleotides tagged each cDNA molecule. Via MiXCR, TCRdb re-called the 5' RACE reads, giving one row per CDR3 protein. Among about 1,400,000 distinct CDR3 sequences listed, around two fifths were seen once. With respect to this clonotype: Its cognate antigen is unknown.

J lost 7 bases, V lost 8 bases, and 5 bases had no gene match. CDR3 length: 12 amino acids. Germline loops: CDR1 SNHLY, CDR2 FYNNEI. The authors isolated at least 7 million PBMCs per sample. The chain recombines TRBV2 with TRBJ2-1, with 7 bases fitting TRBD1. The sample taken for sequencing was blood. This receptor was identified in a woman under 30 in good health. The CDR3 sequence is CASQRQGNEQFF. In DNA form, the CDR3 reads TGTGCCAGCCAAAGACAGGGAAATGAGCAGTTCTTC.